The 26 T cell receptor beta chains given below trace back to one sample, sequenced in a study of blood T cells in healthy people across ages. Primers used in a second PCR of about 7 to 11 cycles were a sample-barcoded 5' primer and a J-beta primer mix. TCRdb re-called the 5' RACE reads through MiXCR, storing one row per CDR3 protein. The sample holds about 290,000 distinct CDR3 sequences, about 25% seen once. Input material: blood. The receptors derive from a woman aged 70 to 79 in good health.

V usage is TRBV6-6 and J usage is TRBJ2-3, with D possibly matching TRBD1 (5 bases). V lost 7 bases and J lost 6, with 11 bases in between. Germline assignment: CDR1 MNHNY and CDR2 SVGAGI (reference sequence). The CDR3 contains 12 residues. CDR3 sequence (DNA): TGTGCCAGCACCCAGGGAACCGATACGCAGTATTTT. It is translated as CASTQGTDTQYF.

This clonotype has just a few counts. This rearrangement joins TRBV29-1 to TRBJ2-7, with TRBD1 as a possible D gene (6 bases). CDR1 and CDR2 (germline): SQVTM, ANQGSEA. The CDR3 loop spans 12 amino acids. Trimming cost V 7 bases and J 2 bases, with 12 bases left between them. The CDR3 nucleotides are TGCAGCGCCACGGGGACACCCTACGAGCAGTACTTC. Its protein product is CSATGTPYEQYF.

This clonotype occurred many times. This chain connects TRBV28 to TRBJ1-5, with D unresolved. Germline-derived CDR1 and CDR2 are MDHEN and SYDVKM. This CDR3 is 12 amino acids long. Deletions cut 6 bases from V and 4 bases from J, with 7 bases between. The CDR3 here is CASSTANQPQHF. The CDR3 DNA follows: TGTGCCAGCAGCACAGCGAATCAGCCCCAGCATTTT.

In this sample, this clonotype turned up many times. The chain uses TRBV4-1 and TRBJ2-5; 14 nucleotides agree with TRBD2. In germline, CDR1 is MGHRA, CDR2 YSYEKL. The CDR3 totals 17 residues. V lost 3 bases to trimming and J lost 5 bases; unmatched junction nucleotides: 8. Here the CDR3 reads CASSHLGLAGVRETQYF. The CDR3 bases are TGCGCCAGCAGCCACCTGGGACTAGCGGGAGTTCGGGAGACCCAGTACTTC.

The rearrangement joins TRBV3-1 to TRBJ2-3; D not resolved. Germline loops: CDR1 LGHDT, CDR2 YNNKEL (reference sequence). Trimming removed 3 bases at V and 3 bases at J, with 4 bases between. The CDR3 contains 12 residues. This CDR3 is CASSHETDTQYF. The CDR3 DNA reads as TGTGCCAGCAGCCACGAAACAGATACGCAGTATTTT.

The CDR3, as DNA: TGTGCCAGCAGTTTCGTACCCTACAGGGGACAAGAGACCCAGTACTTC. Encoded protein: CASSFVPYRGQETQYF. V and J are TRBV12-3 or TRBV12-4 and TRBJ2-5, with 7 bases that match TRBD1. The CDR3 sequence is 16 residues long. The V segment lost 3 bases and the J segment 2 bases; nucleotides outside the gene matches: 9.

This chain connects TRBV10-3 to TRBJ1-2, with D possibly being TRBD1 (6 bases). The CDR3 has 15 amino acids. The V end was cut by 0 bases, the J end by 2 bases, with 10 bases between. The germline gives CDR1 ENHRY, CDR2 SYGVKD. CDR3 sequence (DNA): TGTGCCATCAGTGAGTCGGACAGACCCAACTATGGCTACACCTTC. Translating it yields CAISESDRPNYGYTF.

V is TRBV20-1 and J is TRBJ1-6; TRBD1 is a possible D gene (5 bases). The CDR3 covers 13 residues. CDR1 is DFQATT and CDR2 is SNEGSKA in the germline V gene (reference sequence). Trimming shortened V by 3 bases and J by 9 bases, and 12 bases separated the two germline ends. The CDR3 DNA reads TGCAGTGCTAGTGGGATGGGGGTTTCACCCCTCCACTTT. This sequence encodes CSASGMGVSPLHF.

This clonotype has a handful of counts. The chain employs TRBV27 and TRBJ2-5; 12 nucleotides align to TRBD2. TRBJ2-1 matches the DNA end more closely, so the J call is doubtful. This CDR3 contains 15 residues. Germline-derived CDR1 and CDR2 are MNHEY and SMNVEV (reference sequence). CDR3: CASRPGTSGFNEQFF. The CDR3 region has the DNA TGTGCCAGCAGACCCGGGACTAGCGGGTTCAATGAGCAGTTCTTC.

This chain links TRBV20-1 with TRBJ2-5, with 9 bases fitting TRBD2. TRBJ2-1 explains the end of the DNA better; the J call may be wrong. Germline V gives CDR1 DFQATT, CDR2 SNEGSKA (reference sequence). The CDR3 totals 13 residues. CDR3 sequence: CSGPTSGDNEQFF. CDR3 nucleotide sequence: TGCAGTGGCCCGACTAGCGGAGACAATGAGCAGTTCTTC.

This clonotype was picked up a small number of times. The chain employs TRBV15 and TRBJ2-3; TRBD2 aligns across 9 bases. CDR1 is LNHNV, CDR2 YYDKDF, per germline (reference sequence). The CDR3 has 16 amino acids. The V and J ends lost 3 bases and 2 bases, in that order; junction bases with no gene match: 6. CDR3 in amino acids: CATSRATSGITDTQYF. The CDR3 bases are TGTGCCACCAGCAGGGCGACTAGCGGAATCACAGATACGCAGTATTTT.

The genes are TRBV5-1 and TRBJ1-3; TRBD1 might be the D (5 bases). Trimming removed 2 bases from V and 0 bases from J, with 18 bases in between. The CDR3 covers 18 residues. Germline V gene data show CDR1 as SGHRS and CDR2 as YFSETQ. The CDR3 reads CASSFGTGVLYSGNTIYF. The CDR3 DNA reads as TGCGCCAGCAGCTTCGGGACCGGTGTACTCTACTCTGGAAACACCATATATTTT.

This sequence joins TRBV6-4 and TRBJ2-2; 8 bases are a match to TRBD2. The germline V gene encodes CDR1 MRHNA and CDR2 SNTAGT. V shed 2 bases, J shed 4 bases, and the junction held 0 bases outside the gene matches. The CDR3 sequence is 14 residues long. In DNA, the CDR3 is TGTGCCAGCAGTGACGCGGGAGGCACCGGGGAGCTGTTTTTT. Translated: CASSDAGGTGELFF.

The CDR3 DNA reads TGTGCCAGCAGTGAACTGGAGAGGCATGGCTACACCTTC. It translates to CASSELERHGYTF. The J gene is TRBJ1-2, the V gene TRBV6-1; D is undetermined. Germline lookup yields CDR1 MNHNS and CDR2 SASEGT. Deletions cut 2 bases from V and 6 bases from J, with 10 bases between. The CDR3 covers 13 residues.

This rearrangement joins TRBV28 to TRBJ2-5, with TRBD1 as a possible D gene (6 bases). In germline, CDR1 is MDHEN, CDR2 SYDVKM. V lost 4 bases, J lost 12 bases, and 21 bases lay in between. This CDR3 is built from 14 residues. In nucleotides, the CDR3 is TGTGCCAGCAGTTCAGGTTCGGACAGACCGTTGGAGTACTTC. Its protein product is CASSSGSDRPLEYF.

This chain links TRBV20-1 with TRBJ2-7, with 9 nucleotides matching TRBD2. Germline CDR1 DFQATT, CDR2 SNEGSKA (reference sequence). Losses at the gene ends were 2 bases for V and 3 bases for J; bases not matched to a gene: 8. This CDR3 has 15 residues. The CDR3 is CSARYLAGNHYEQYF. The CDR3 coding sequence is TGCAGTGCTAGATACCTAGCGGGAAATCACTACGAGCAGTACTTC.

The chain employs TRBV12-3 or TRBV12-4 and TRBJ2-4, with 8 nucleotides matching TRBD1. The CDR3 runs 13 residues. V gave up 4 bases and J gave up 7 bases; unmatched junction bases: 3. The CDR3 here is CASSSGGGNIQYF. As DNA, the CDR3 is TGTGCCAGCAGTTCAGGGGGCGGGAACATTCAGTACTTC.

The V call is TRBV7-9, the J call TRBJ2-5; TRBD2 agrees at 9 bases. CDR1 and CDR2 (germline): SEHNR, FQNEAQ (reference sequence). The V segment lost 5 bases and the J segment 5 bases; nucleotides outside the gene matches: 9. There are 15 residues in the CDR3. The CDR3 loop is CASSGQREAMETQYF. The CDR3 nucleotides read TGTGCCAGCAGCGGGCAGCGGGAGGCCATGGAGACCCAGTACTTC. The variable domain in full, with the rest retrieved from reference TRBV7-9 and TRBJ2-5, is DTGVSQNPRHKITKRGQNVTFRCDPISEHNRLYWYRQTLGQGPEFLTYFQNEAQLEKSRLLSDRFSAERPKGSFSTLEIQRTEQGDSAMYLCASSGQREAMETQYFGPGTRLLVL.

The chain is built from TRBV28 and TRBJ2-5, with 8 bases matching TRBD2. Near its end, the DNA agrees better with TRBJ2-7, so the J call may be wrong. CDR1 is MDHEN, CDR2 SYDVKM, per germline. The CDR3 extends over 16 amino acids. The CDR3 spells CASSLGLALLPYEQYF. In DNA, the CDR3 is TGTGCCAGCAGTCTCGGACTAGCCTTACTACCCTACGAGCAGTACTTC.

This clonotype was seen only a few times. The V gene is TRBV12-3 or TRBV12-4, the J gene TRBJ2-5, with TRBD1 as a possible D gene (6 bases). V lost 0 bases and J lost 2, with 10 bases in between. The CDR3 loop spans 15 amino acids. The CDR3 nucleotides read TGTGCCAGCAGTTTAGCGCAAGGGGGTCAAGAGACCCAGTACTTC. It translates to CASSLAQGGQETQYF.

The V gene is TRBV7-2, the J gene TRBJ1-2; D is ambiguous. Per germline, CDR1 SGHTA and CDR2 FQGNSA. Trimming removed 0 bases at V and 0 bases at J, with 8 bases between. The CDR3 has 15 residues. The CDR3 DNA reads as TGTGCCAGCAGCTTAGCGCCTCGAGCTAACTATGGCTACACCTTC. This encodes CASSLAPRANYGYTF.

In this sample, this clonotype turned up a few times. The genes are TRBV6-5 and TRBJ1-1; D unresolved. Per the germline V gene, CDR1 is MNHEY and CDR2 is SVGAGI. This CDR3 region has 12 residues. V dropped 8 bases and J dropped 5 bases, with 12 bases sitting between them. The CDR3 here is CASVDGRTEAFF. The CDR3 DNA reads TGTGCCAGCGTGGACGGACGGACTGAAGCTTTCTTT.

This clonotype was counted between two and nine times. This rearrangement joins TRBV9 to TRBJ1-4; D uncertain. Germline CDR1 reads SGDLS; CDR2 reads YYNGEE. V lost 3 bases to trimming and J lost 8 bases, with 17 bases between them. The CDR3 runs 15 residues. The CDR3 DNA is TGTGCCAGCAGCGCTGGACTAAGGGATGGGGAAAAACTGTTTTTT. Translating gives CASSAGLRDGEKLFF. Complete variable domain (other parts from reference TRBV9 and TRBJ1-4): DSGVTQTPKHLITATGQRVTLRCSPRSGDLSVYWYQQSLDQGLQFLIQYYNGEERAKGNILERFSAQQFPDLHSELNLSSLELGDSALYFCASSAGLRDGEKLFFGSGTQLSVL.

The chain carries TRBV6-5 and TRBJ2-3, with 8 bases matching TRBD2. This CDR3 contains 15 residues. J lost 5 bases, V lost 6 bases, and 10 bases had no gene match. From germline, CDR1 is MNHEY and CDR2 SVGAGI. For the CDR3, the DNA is TGTGCCAGCAGCCCGGGAGGGCTTGAAGAAGATACGCAGTATTTT. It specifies CASSPGGLEEDTQYF.

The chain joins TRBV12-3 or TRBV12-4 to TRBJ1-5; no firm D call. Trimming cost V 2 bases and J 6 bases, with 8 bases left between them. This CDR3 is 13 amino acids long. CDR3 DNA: TGTGCCAGCAGTTTAATCGGGATTCAGCCCCAGCATTTT. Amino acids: CASSLIGIQPQHF.

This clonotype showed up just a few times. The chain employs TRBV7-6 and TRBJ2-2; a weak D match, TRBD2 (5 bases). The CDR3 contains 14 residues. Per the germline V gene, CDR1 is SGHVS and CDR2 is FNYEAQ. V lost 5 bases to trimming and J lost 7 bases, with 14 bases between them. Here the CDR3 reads CASSVTGYSGELFF. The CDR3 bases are TGTGCCAGCAGCGTGACGGGGTATAGCGGGGAGCTGTTTTTT. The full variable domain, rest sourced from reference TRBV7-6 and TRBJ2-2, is GAGVSQSPRYKVTKRGQDVALRCDPISGHVSLYWYRQALGQGPEFLTYFNYEAQQDKSGLPNDRFSAERPEGSISTLTIQRTEQRDSAMYRCASSVTGYSGELFFGEGSRLTVL.